Each of the 15 T cell receptor beta chains below was sequenced from the same sample in a study of blood T cell repertoires in COVID-19. TCRdb keeps only in-frame clones here, not all; method: immunoSEQ multiplex PCR. The repertoire has 90,000 to 110,000 clones, over 70% of them found once; the top ten carry about 6.6%. Sequenced: peripheral blood. These receptors all come from a woman aged 50 to 65 with acute or convalescent COVID-19.

This chain uses TRBV10-3 with TRBJ1-6; 9 nucleotides agree with TRBD1. The CDR3 has 12 amino acids. V was clipped by 9 bases and J by 10 bases; unmatched bases: 4. Germline loops: CDR1 ENHRY, CDR2 SYGVKD. CDR3 DNA sequence: TGTGCCATACGGGACAGGGAGTCACCCCTCCACTTT. It encodes CAIRDRESPLHF.

This chain links TRBV6-5 with TRBJ1-1; no reliable D call. Germline CDR1 and CDR2: MNHEY and SVGAGI. The CDR3 runs to 12 residues. V was pared by 5 bases and J by 5 bases, with 9 bases between. CDR3 protein: CASSTQRTEAFF. For the CDR3, the DNA is TGTGCCAGCAGTACTCAGCGGACTGAAGCTTTCTTT.

Here the CDR3 reads CASTAGSATTYGYTF. The CDR3 DNA reads TGTGCCAGCACCGCCGGGAGCGCTACCACCTATGGCTACACCTTC. The V gene is TRBV6-5, the J gene TRBJ1-2; no definite D call. Trimming pared 7 bases from V and 4 bases from J, leaving 19 bases between. This CDR3 comprises 15 residues. Germline CDR1 and CDR2: MNHEY and SVGAGI.

This chain links TRBV19 with TRBJ1-1, with D possibly matching TRBD1 (6 bases). The germline V gene has CDR1 LNHDA and CDR2 SQIVND (reference sequence). The CDR3 runs to 12 residues. V lost 9 bases and J lost 7, with 15 bases in between. Written as DNA, the CDR3 is TGTGCCAGCCGACAGGCCATGAATGAAGCTTTCTTT. Amino acid sequence: CASRQAMNEAFF. Using reference TRBV19 and TRBJ1-1 for the parts outside the CDR3, the full variable domain is DGGITQSPKYLFRKEGQNVTLSCEQNLNHDAMYWYRQDPGQGLRLIYYSQIVNDFQKGDIAEGYSVSREKKESFPLTVTSAQKNPTAFYLCASRQAMNEAFFGQGTRLTVV.

The rearrangement joins TRBV24-1 to TRBJ2-2; D possibly corresponds to TRBD2 (5 bases). The ends were cut back, 4 bases at V and 7 bases at J, with 9 bases in the middle. In germline, CDR1 is KGHDR, CDR2 SFDVKD. This CDR3 comprises 13 residues. Here the CDR3 DNA reads TGTGCCACCAGTGACTTAAGCGGCGGGGAGCTGTTTTTT. Translation: CATSDLSGGELFF.

This chain connects TRBV24-1 to TRBJ2-1; the match to TRBD1 covers 7 bases. Losses at the gene ends were 7 bases for V and 5 bases for J; bases not matched to a gene: 7. Per the germline V gene, CDR1 is KGHDR and CDR2 is SFDVKD. CDR3 length equals 14 residues. The CDR3 sequence is CATRETGSNNEQFF. The CDR3, as DNA: TGTGCCACCAGAGAGACAGGGTCGAACAATGAGCAGTTCTTC.

This chain joins TRBV6-5 and TRBJ1-3; 11 bases line up with TRBD1. The CDR3 runs 15 residues. With 8 bases clipped from V and 7 bases from J, the junction kept 10 bases outside the gene matches. The germline V gene has CDR1 MNHEY and CDR2 SVGAGI. CDR3 protein: CASGLGTGGSNTIYF. In DNA form, the CDR3 reads TGTGCCAGCGGGCTTGGGACAGGGGGTTCGAACACCATATATTTT.

This clone was seen only once. The V call is TRBV5-1, the J call TRBJ2-3; a weak D match, TRBD1 (5 bases). This CDR3 is built from 14 residues. V was clipped by 1 base and J by 4 bases, with 10 bases between them. Germline assignment: CDR1 SGHRS and CDR2 YFSETQ. As DNA, the CDR3 is TGCGCCAGCAGCTTGCTTACAGGCCCAGATACGCAGTATTTT. Its protein product is CASSLLTGPDTQYF.

The genes are TRBV24-1 and TRBJ2-7; maybe TRBD1 (5 bases). V lost 5 bases and J 5 bases, leaving 12 bases between the germline ends. The CDR3 totals 13 residues. Germline CDR1 KGHDR, CDR2 SFDVKD. CDR3 nucleotide sequence: TGTGCCACCAGTGGGGCAGGGCGGAACGAGCAGTACTTC. It encodes CATSGAGRNEQYF.

The CDR3 nucleotides are TGTGCCAGCAGTTCCCCCCGGACAGCTGAAGCTTTCTTT. It specifies CASSSPRTAEAFF. The chain has TRBV28 and TRBJ1-1, with a weak D call TRBD1 (6 bases). Germline CDR1 is MDHEN and CDR2 is SYDVKM. V was pared by 4 bases and J by 6 bases, with 12 bases between. The CDR3 covers 13 residues.

This chain connects TRBV30 to TRBJ1-5; 8 bases line up with TRBD1. This CDR3 is 17 amino acids long. Germline V gives CDR1 GTSNPN, CDR2 SVGIG (reference sequence). J was trimmed by 3 bases and V by 1 base; bases with no gene match: 11. CDR3 loop: CAWSDGQGFPVNQPQHF. The DNA for the CDR3 is TGTGCCTGGAGTGATGGACAGGGCTTTCCCGTCAATCAGCCCCAGCATTTT.

The chain couples TRBV13 to TRBJ1-1, with TRBD1 identical over 7 bases. V lost 1 base, J lost 0 bases, and 11 bases stayed unmatched. CDR1 PRHDT and CDR2 FYEKMQ come from the germline V gene (reference sequence). This CDR3 contains 18 residues. As DNA, the CDR3 is TGTGCCAGCAGCTTAGAAGGACAGGTAAACATCATGAACACTGAAGCTTTCTTT. It encodes CASSLEGQVNIMNTEAFF.

The rearrangement links TRBV28 to TRBJ2-7; TRBD2 agrees at 7 bases. Germline V gene lookup returns CDR1 MDHEN and CDR2 SYDVKM. Trimming removed 8 bases from V and 3 bases from J; junction bases left unmatched: 7. The CDR3 is 13 amino acids. DNA for the CDR3: TGTGCCAGCCGGATGGGGGGGGGCTACGAGCAGTACTTC. Protein sequence: CASRMGGGYEQYF.

The chain carries TRBV28 and TRBJ1-1; D is perhaps TRBD1 (6 bases). V was pared by 2 bases and J by 1 base, with 8 bases between. The CDR3 is 14 amino acids. CDR1 and CDR2 from the germline V gene are MDHEN and SYDVKM. The CDR3 protein is CASSLGGGNTEAFF. As DNA, the CDR3 is TGTGCCAGCAGTTTAGGGGGCGGGAACACTGAAGCTTTCTTT.

The CDR3, as DNA: TGTGCCAGCAGTTTCAGAGGGGGCACTGAAGCTTTCTTT. It yields the protein CASSFRGGTEAFF. V gene TRBV12-3 or TRBV12-4 combines with J gene TRBJ1-1; weak D call: TRBD1 (6 bases). V gave up 3 bases and J gave up 4 bases, with 9 bases separating them. This CDR3 contains 13 residues.